Shown below are 19 T cell receptor beta chains from a single sample sequenced in a study of cytomegalovirus exposure and HLA in healthy donors. With 60 Vbeta and 13 Jbeta primers, the PCR was carried out. The data were produced by immunoSEQ multiplex PCR, yet TCRdb's version contains in-frame clones alone and is incomplete. Among 150,000 or so clones, 84% were seen once, and the ten largest hold about 0.4%. Sequencing was carried out using PBMCs. The receptors derive from a boy aged 2 to 9 in good health and CMV-seronegative.

The genes are TRBV5-4 and TRBJ2-3; a possible D gene is TRBD2 (6 bases). The germline gives CDR1 SGHNT, CDR2 YYREEE (reference sequence). CDR3 length: 16 residues. Trimming removed 1 base from V and 4 bases from J, with 16 bases in between. CDR3 bases: TGTGCCAGCAGCTTGTTTGGGACTGAAGTATCAGATACGCAGTATTTT. It yields the protein CASSLFGTEVSDTQYF.

The chain carries TRBV5-4 and TRBJ2-7; weak D call: TRBD1 (5 bases). V was pared by 3 bases and J by 2 bases, with 9 bases between. Germline loops: CDR1 SGHNT, CDR2 YYREEE (reference sequence). The CDR3 covers 13 residues. CDR3: CASSSDRTYEQYF. The CDR3 DNA reads TGTGCCAGCAGCTCTGACAGAACCTACGAGCAGTACTTC. Variable domain in full (rest from reference TRBV5-4 and TRBJ2-7): ETGVTQSPTHLIKTRGQQVTLRCSSQSGHNTVSWYQQALGQGPQFIFQYYREEENGRGNFPPRFSGLQFPNYSSELNVNALELDDSALYLCASSSDRTYEQYFGPGTRLTVT.

The V and J genes are TRBV2 and TRBJ2-5; 12 bases agree with TRBD2. The CDR3 covers 15 residues. Germline V CDR1 and CDR2: SNHLY, FYNNEI. Trimming cost V 5 bases and J 0 bases; bases outside gene matches: 1. For the CDR3, the DNA is TGTGCCAGCAGTAGACTAGCGGGGGACCAAGAGACCCAGTACTTC. Translated: CASSRLAGDQETQYF.

V is TRBV29-1 and J is TRBJ1-4; no definite D call. The CDR3 is 15 amino acids. V shed 4 bases and J shed 8 bases, with 20 bases lying between them. Germline-derived CDR1 and CDR2 are SQVTM and ANQGSEA. The CDR3 DNA is TGCAGCGTTGCCCCTAGGCCTAATCGAGAGGAAAAACTGTTTTTT. As protein: CSVAPRPNREEKLFF.

There are a few counts of this clone. The rearrangement joins TRBV10-3 to TRBJ1-1, with 10 bases that match TRBD1. This CDR3 is built from 16 residues. Germline loops: CDR1 ENHRY, CDR2 SYGVKD. V shed 2 bases, J shed 5 bases, and the junction held 8 bases outside the gene matches. This CDR3 reads CAISEIRDRGGTEAFF. CDR3 nucleotide sequence: TGTGCCATCAGTGAGATCCGGGACAGGGGTGGAACTGAAGCTTTCTTT.

V and J are TRBV2 and TRBJ2-1, with 7 bases aligning to TRBD2. Germline V gene sequence: CDR1 SNHLY, CDR2 FYNNEI. There are 14 residues in the CDR3. The J segment lost 5 bases and the V segment lost 3 bases, leaving 4 bases of the junction unmatched. The CDR3 DNA reads as TGTGCCAGCAGTGACCTAGCGGTGAACAATGAGCAGTTCTTC. Protein product: CASSDLAVNNEQFF.

V gene TRBV19 combines with J gene TRBJ2-5; D possibly corresponds to TRBD2 (6 bases). The germline gives CDR1 LNHDA, CDR2 SQIVND (reference sequence). Trimming took 5 bases from V and 4 from J, leaving 17 bases between them. The CDR3 runs to 15 residues. Here the CDR3 reads CASSLIAEEGETQYF. The DNA for the CDR3 is TGTGCCAGTAGTTTGATAGCGGAGGAAGGAGAGACCCAGTACTTC.

J is TRBJ2-1 and V is TRBV30, with a possible D match to TRBD2 (5 bases). Germline V CDR1 and CDR2: GTSNPN, SVGIG (reference sequence). The CDR3 runs 13 residues. Trimming took off 1 base at V and 9 bases at J, with 13 bases between the two ends. The CDR3 is CAWSAISVGEQFF. The CDR3 DNA is TGTGCCTGGAGTGCGATTAGCGTCGGTGAGCAGTTCTTC.

This chain connects TRBV7-3 to TRBJ1-2; D possibly corresponds to TRBD1 (5 bases). Germline V CDR1 and CDR2: SGHTA, FQGTGA. V was clipped by 0 bases and J by 8 bases, with 10 bases between them. The CDR3 is 13 amino acids. DNA of the CDR3: TGTGCCAGCAGCTTAACGGCCGGGGGAGGCTACACCTTC. Translating gives CASSLTAGGGYTF.

This rearrangement joins TRBV29-1 to TRBJ1-1; TRBD1 matches at 7 bases. J gave up 4 bases and V 7 bases, and 6 bases lay outside the gene matches. CDR3 length: 12 amino acids. The germline gives CDR1 SQVTM, CDR2 ANQGSEA. CDR3 region: CSGAGGATEAFF. The CDR3 DNA reads TGCAGCGGTGCAGGGGGAGCCACTGAAGCTTTCTTT.

The chain employs TRBV4-1 and TRBJ1-6, with 8 bases lining up with TRBD1. Germline values: CDR1 MGHRA, CDR2 YSYEKL. V lost 1 base and J lost 4; bases outside the gene matches: 3. This CDR3 comprises 16 residues. CDR3 amino acids: CASSQVRDRYNSPLHF. The CDR3, as DNA: TGCGCCAGCAGCCAAGTGCGGGACAGGTATAATTCACCCCTCCACTTT.

This sequence joins TRBV15 and TRBJ1-5, with 11 nucleotides matching TRBD1. CDR1 LNHNV and CDR2 YYDKDF come from the germline V gene (reference sequence). The CDR3 runs 20 residues. The trim removed 2 bases at V and 0 bases at J, leaving 12 bases unmatched. CDR3 nucleotides: TGTGCCACCAGCAGACTGCGGACAGGGGGCGTATCCTATAGCAATCAGCCCCAGCATTTT. It specifies CATSRLRTGGVSYSNQPQHF.

The genes are TRBV6-4 and TRBJ1-3, with D tentatively TRBD1 (5 bases). The CDR3 consists of 13 residues. Germline CDR1 is MRHNA and CDR2 is SNTAGT. V dropped 5 bases and J dropped 4 bases, with 9 bases sitting between them. CDR3 in DNA: TGTGCCAGCAGTCCAGGGTGGGGAAACACCATATATTTT. It is translated as CASSPGWGNTIYF.

This clone was seen more than once but under ten times. V is TRBV29-1 and J is TRBJ1-1; 7 bases are shared with TRBD1. The CDR3 runs 13 residues. Germline trimming cut 7 bases from V and 1 base from J; bases unmatched to any gene: 6. Germline V gene data show CDR1 as SQVTM and CDR2 as ANQGSEA. In DNA form, the CDR3 reads TGCAGCGCCTACAGGGGCGAGAACACTGAAGCTTTCTTT. Translation gives CSAYRGENTEAFF.

The chain joins TRBV19 to TRBJ1-5; D remains ambiguous. This CDR3 comprises 12 residues. V lost 3 bases and J lost 9, with 9 bases in between. The germline gives CDR1 LNHDA, CDR2 SQIVND (reference sequence). The CDR3 reads CASSMEGTPQHF. The CDR3 coding sequence is TGTGCCAGTAGTATGGAGGGAACGCCCCAGCATTTT.

V usage is TRBV7-6 and J usage is TRBJ2-7; possibly TRBD1 for D (7 bases). Looked up from germline, CDR1 is SGHVS and CDR2 is FNYEAQ. V was clipped by 1 base and J by 2 bases, with 15 bases between them. CDR3 size: 16 residues. The CDR3 sequence: CASSLGRDREAYEQYF. DNA of the CDR3: TGTGCCAGCAGCTTAGGACGTGACAGGGAGGCCTACGAGCAGTACTTC.

The rearrangement links TRBV28 to TRBJ2-3; 11 bases align to TRBD2. Losses at the gene ends were 6 bases for V and 0 bases for J; bases not matched to a gene: 11. The germline CDR1 and CDR2 sequences are MDHEN and SYDVKM. The CDR3 is 18 residues long. Here the CDR3 reads CASSRGLADPTSTDTQYF. CDR3 coding DNA: TGTGCCAGCAGCCGGGGACTAGCGGACCCTACTAGCACAGATACGCAGTATTTT.

V gene TRBV30 combines with J gene TRBJ1-2, with 8 bases that match TRBD1. The germline CDR1 and CDR2 sequences are GTSNPN and SVGIG (reference sequence). The CDR3 consists of 12 residues. Trimming removed 4 bases from V and 4 bases from J; junction bases left unmatched: 2. CDR3: CAWTGGGYGYTF. The CDR3 DNA reads as TGTGCCTGGACAGGGGGCGGCTATGGCTACACCTTC. Complete variable domain (other parts from reference TRBV30 and TRBJ1-2): SQTIHQWPATLVQPVGSPLSLECTVEGTSNPNLYWYRQAAGRGLQLLFYSVGIGQISSEVPQNLSASRPQDRQFILSSKKLLLSDSGFYLCAWTGGGYGYTFGSGTRLTVV.

CDR3 DNA: TGCGCCAGCAGCTTGAGGGGCCTAGCGGTCAGCTCCTACAATGAGCAGTTCTTC. Encoded protein: CASSLRGLAVSSYNEQFF. The chain uses TRBV5-1 and TRBJ2-1, with 7 nucleotides matching TRBD2. The CDR3 is made up of 18 amino acids. Germline V gene sequence: CDR1 SGHRS, CDR2 YFSETQ. Germline trimming cut 1 base from V and 0 bases from J; bases unmatched to any gene: 10.